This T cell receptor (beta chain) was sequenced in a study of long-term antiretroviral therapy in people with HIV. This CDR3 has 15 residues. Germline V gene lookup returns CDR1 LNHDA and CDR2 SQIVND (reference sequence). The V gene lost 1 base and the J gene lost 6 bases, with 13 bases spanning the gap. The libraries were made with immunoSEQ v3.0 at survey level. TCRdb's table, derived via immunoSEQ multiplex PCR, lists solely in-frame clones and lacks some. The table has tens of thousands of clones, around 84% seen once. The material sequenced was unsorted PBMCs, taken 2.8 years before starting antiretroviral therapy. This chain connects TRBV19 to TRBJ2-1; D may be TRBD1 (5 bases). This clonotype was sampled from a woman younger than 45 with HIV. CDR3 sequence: CASSIGQGTANEQFF. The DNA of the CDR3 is TGTGCCAGTAGTATAGGGCAGGGAACGGCCAATGAGCAGTTCTTC. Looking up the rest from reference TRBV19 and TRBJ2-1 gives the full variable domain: DGGITQSPKYLFRKEGQNVTLSCEQNLNHDAMYWYRQDPGQGLRLIYYSQIVNDFQKGDIAEGYSVSREKKESFPLTVTSAQKNPTAFYLCASSIGQGTANEQFFGPGTRLTVL.